These 28 T cell receptor beta chains came from one sample sequenced in a study of cytomegalovirus exposure and HLA in healthy donors. Amplification used 60 Vbeta primers and 13 Jbeta primers. Here immunoSEQ multiplex PCR was the method, and the copy in TCRdb shows in-frame clones only, minus some. The sample holds about 130,000 clones, roughly 60% seen once. The sample consisted of PBMCs. Receptors were obtained from a woman in her forties in good health and CMV-seronegative.

This chain connects TRBV15 to TRBJ2-1; tentatively, D is TRBD1 (5 bases). The CDR3 loop spans 16 amino acids. Germline-derived CDR1 and CDR2 are LNHNV and YYDKDF (reference sequence). The V and J ends lost 0 bases and 3 bases respectively, with 12 bases between them. CDR3 residues: CATSRDTQGYYNEQFF. The CDR3 nucleotides are TGTGCCACCAGCAGAGATACCCAGGGATACTACAATGAGCAGTTCTTC. Combining the CDR3 with reference TRBV15 and TRBJ2-1 gives the whole variable domain DAMVIQNPRYQVTQFGKPVTLSCSQTLNHNVMYWYQQKSSQAPKLLFHYYDKDFNNEADTPDNFQSRRPNTSFCFLDIRSPGLGDTAMYLCATSRDTQGYYNEQFFGPGTRLTVL.

This clone occurred a few times. This chain links TRBV7-6 with TRBJ1-1; D remains ambiguous. The CDR3 runs to 12 residues. From germline, CDR1 is SGHVS and CDR2 FNYEAQ. Between the trimmed V and J ends, which lost 1 base and 11 bases, there was a span of 11 bases. The CDR3 DNA sequence: TGTGCCAGCAGCTTAGTACCAACGGAGGCTTTCTTT. Translated: CASSLVPTEAFF.

This clone was seen only once. The J gene is TRBJ2-1, the V gene TRBV13; D perhaps matches TRBD2 (6 bases). There are 13 residues in the CDR3. Germline CDR1 reads PRHDT; CDR2 reads FYEKMQ (reference sequence). V was trimmed by 4 bases and J by 5 bases, leaving 9 bases between them. CDR3 protein: CASSSGLDNEQFF. The CDR3 region has the DNA TGTGCCAGCAGCTCGGGACTGGACAATGAGCAGTTCTTC.

The chain employs TRBV5-8 and TRBJ1-5; weak D call: TRBD1 (6 bases). Trimming pared 7 bases from V and 0 bases from J, leaving 17 bases between. The CDR3 spans 16 residues. Germline assignment: CDR1 SGHTS and CDR2 YDEGEE. The CDR3, as DNA: TGTGCCAGCCACCCCCCGAGGGGGTATAGCAATCAGCCCCAGCATTTT. Protein product: CASHPPRGYSNQPQHF.

The CDR3 spells CATSSGSGGYEQYF. The CDR3 DNA sequence: TGTGCCACCAGCAGCGGCAGCGGGGGCTACGAGCAGTACTTC. The chain recombines TRBV15 with TRBJ2-7; 8 nucleotides align to TRBD2. Germline V lookup: CDR1 LNHNV, CDR2 YYDKDF (reference sequence). This CDR3 is built from 14 residues. Trimming at V came to 3 bases and at J to 3 bases, leaving 4 bases not matched to a gene.

The chain couples TRBV14 to TRBJ1-1; unclear D gene. The CDR3 runs 14 residues. Trimming stripped 3 bases from V and 4 bases from J, with 12 bases between. From germline, CDR1 is SGHDN and CDR2 FVKESK. DNA of the CDR3: TGTGCCAGCAGCCAGGGTGGGCTGGGCACTGAAGCTTTCTTT. Protein product: CASSQGGLGTEAFF.

The chain's CDR3 is CASSMVGGADNEQFF. CDR3 nucleotides: TGTGCCAGTAGTATGGTCGGGGGGGCGGACAATGAGCAGTTCTTC. V gene TRBV19 combines with J gene TRBJ2-1; 8 bases agree with TRBD2. Trimming took 3 bases from V and 5 from J; bases not matched to a gene: 6. This CDR3 has 15 amino acids. The germline V gene has CDR1 LNHDA and CDR2 SQIVND (reference sequence).

The chain has TRBV7-2 and TRBJ2-3; 8 nucleotides line up with TRBD2. Germline V gene sequence: CDR1 SGHTA, CDR2 FQGNSA. V gave up 11 bases and J gave up 7 bases; unmatched junction bases: 5. This CDR3 region has 11 residues. For the CDR3, the DNA is TGTGCCTCCGGGGGGGGTTATACGCAGTATTTT. Its protein is CASGGGYTQYF.

The CDR3 bases are TGTGCCAGCAGTTACGGCCCGACAGGGAGAGGAGAGACCCAGTACTTC. Residues: CASSYGPTGRGETQYF. The chain has TRBV6-5 and TRBJ2-5; 7 nucleotides align to TRBD1. CDR1 and CDR2 (germline): MNHEY, SVGAGI. Losses at the gene ends were 2 bases for V and 4 bases for J; bases not matched to a gene: 10. The CDR3 runs to 16 residues.

J is TRBJ2-7 and V is TRBV28; 13 nucleotides align to TRBD2. Germline trimming cut 6 bases from V and 4 bases from J; bases unmatched to any gene: 15. CDR3 length: 18 residues. Germline-derived CDR1 and CDR2 are MDHEN and SYDVKM. This chain's CDR3 is CASRPGTSGVFIVYEQYF. CDR3 nucleotide sequence: TGTGCCAGCAGACCAGGGACTAGCGGGGTGTTTATTGTGTACGAGCAGTACTTC.

This clone was seen a handful of times. The rearrangement uses TRBV5-5 and TRBJ1-1; D not resolved. The CDR3 length is 13 residues. Trimming pared 4 bases from V and 6 bases from J, leaving 13 bases between. Germline CDR1 and CDR2: SGHKS and YYEKEE (reference sequence). The CDR3 here is CASSIPGGAEAFF. In nucleotides, the CDR3 is TGTGCCAGCAGCATCCCTGGAGGTGCTGAAGCTTTCTTT.

This clone occurred once. CDR3 sequence: CASSFQGSSYNEQFF. In nucleotides, the CDR3 is TGCGCCAGCAGCTTTCAGGGGAGCTCCTACAATGAGCAGTTCTTC. The chain has TRBV5-1 and TRBJ2-1; D is possibly TRBD1 (6 bases). CDR3 size: 15 residues. Germline CDR1 reads SGHRS; CDR2 reads YFSETQ. With 2 bases removed from V and 0 bases from J, the gap between germline ends came to 9 bases.

The CDR3 here is CASSQDRVDGYTF. Here the CDR3 DNA reads TGTGCCAGCAGCCAGGACAGGGTGGATGGCTACACCTTC. The chain joins TRBV6-1 to TRBJ1-2; 8 bases agree with TRBD1. CDR1 and CDR2 (germline): MNHNS, SASEGT. There are 13 residues in the CDR3. J was trimmed by 6 bases and V by 6 bases; bases with no gene match: 6.

This clone showed up just a few times. V and J are TRBV5-1 and TRBJ1-3; tentative D call: TRBD1 (6 bases). V lost 2 bases, J lost 3 bases, and 9 bases lay in between. The germline V gene has CDR1 SGHRS and CDR2 YFSETQ. This CDR3 has 14 amino acids. The CDR3 DNA sequence: TGCGCCAGCAGCTTTGCAGGGGTTGGAAACACCATATATTTT. Its translation: CASSFAGVGNTIYF.

The table lists this clone with a count of one. The CDR3 DNA follows: TGTGCCAGCAGCTTCGGGACACTGAACACTGAAGCTTTCTTT. It is translated as CASSFGTLNTEAFF. V usage is TRBV28 and J usage is TRBJ1-1; possible D gene TRBD1, 6 bases. Germline assignment: CDR1 MDHEN and CDR2 SYDVKM. The CDR3 has 14 amino acids. V lost 6 bases to trimming and J lost 0 bases, with 11 bases between them.

J is TRBJ2-3 and V is TRBV6-5; 7 nucleotides match TRBD2. Per the germline V gene, CDR1 is MNHEY and CDR2 is SVGAGI. Unmatched junction bases numbered 5, after V lost 3 bases and J lost 2 bases. This CDR3 has 15 residues. The CDR3 loop is CASSYTGGHTDTQYF. CDR3 in DNA: TGTGCCAGCAGTTATACGGGGGGTCACACAGATACGCAGTATTTT.

The chain joins TRBV9 to TRBJ2-1, with 7 nucleotides matching TRBD2. V lost 4 bases and J lost 6; bases outside the gene matches: 10. From germline, CDR1 is SGDLS and CDR2 YYNGEE. The CDR3 length is 15 residues. CDR3: CASSLSGGGSNEQFF. The CDR3 nucleotides read TGTGCCAGCAGCTTAAGCGGCGGGGGTAGCAATGAGCAGTTCTTC.

This clone was observed a handful of times. The J gene is TRBJ2-7, the V gene TRBV2; 8 bases match TRBD1. Trimming took 3 bases from V and 4 from J; bases not matched to a gene: 11. The CDR3 runs to 16 residues. Germline CDR1 is SNHLY and CDR2 is FYNNEI. The CDR3 bases are TGTGCCAGCAGTGATTCCAGGGGGCTCGATCTGTACGAGCAGTACTTC. Translated, it gives CASSDSRGLDLYEQYF.

The chain carries TRBV28 and TRBJ2-7; 8 nucleotides line up with TRBD1. The V and J ends lost 5 bases and 1 base, in that order; junction bases with no gene match: 13. From germline, CDR1 is MDHEN and CDR2 SYDVKM. The CDR3 extends over 17 amino acids. The CDR3 loop reads CASSPLTGTGFSYEQYF. The DNA of the CDR3 is TGTGCCAGCAGTCCACTAACCGGGACAGGCTTTTCCTACGAGCAGTACTTC.

The V gene is TRBV5-6, the J gene TRBJ2-2; possible D gene TRBD1, 6 bases. This CDR3 comprises 16 residues. In germline, CDR1 is SGHDT, CDR2 YYEEEE. V lost 3 bases, J lost 0 bases, and 12 bases lay in between. The CDR3 sequence is CASSSLGTPNTGELFF. CDR3 nucleotide sequence: TGTGCCAGCAGCTCCCTTGGGACACCGAACACCGGGGAGCTGTTTTTT.

CDR3 region: CSVARTGVTEAFF. CDR3 DNA: TGCAGCGTTGCCAGGACAGGGGTAACTGAAGCTTTCTTT. The genes are TRBV29-1 and TRBJ1-1, with TRBD1 matching 9 bases. V gave up 4 bases and J gave up 5 bases; unmatched junction bases: 5. The germline V gene encodes CDR1 SQVTM and CDR2 ANQGSEA. CDR3 length equals 13 residues.

V and J are TRBV19 and TRBJ1-1, with 8 bases lining up with TRBD1. V lost 8 bases to trimming and J lost 5 bases; unmatched junction nucleotides: 7. There are 13 residues in the CDR3. Germline V gives CDR1 LNHDA, CDR2 SQIVND (reference sequence). The CDR3 nucleotides read TGTGCCAGTGGACAGGGCCGGAGTACTGAAGCTTTCTTT. Protein product: CASGQGRSTEAFF.

A single count supports this clone. The CDR3 reads CASGPYSSQRDTQYF. CDR3 nucleotide sequence: TGTGCCAGTGGTCCCTATTCCTCTCAACGGGATACGCAGTATTTT. The J gene is TRBJ2-3, the V gene TRBV19; D is uncertain. CDR3 length: 15 amino acids. Trimming shortened V by 8 bases and J by 6 bases, and 21 bases separated the two germline ends. The V gene's germline CDR1 is LNHDA and CDR2 SQIVND (reference sequence). The full variable domain, with the rest looked up from reference TRBV19 and TRBJ2-3, is DGGITQSPKYLFRKEGQNVTLSCEQNLNHDAMYWYRQDPGQGLRLIYYSQIVNDFQKGDIAEGYSVSREKKESFPLTVTSAQKNPTAFYLCASGPYSSQRDTQYFGPGTRLTVL.

V and J are TRBV29-1 and TRBJ1-4; D is possibly TRBD1 (6 bases). Germline assignment: CDR1 SQVTM and CDR2 ANQGSEA. V lost 2 bases and J lost 7, with 14 bases in between. The CDR3 length is 14 residues. CDR3 sequence: CSVEIQGMSEKLFF. As DNA, the CDR3 is TGCAGCGTTGAAATACAGGGTATGAGTGAAAAACTGTTTTTT.

This clone showed up just a few times. The chain carries TRBV5-6 and TRBJ2-2; 9 positions match TRBD2. The germline gives CDR1 SGHDT, CDR2 YYEEEE. The CDR3 consists of 15 residues. V was pared by 1 base and J by 5 bases, with 3 bases of the junction left unmatched. The CDR3 region is CASSLTAGGTGELFF. The CDR3 region has the DNA TGTGCCAGCAGCTTGACAGCGGGGGGAACCGGGGAGCTGTTTTTT.

V is TRBV6-1 and J is TRBJ1-5; D call uncertain. The CDR3 has 15 amino acids. Germline V CDR1 and CDR2: MNHNS, SASEGT. Trimming shortened V by 1 base and J by 2 bases, and 9 bases separated the two germline ends. In nucleotides, the CDR3 is TGTGCCAGCAGTGAAGGTTCTACAGGCAATCAGCCCCAGCATTTT. This gives the protein CASSEGSTGNQPQHF.

The rearrangement joins TRBV4-3 to TRBJ1-1, with D perhaps TRBD1 (5 bases). V shed 0 bases and J shed 3 bases, with 20 bases lying between them. The CDR3 is 18 amino acids. Germline V gene lookup returns CDR1 LGHNA and CDR2 YSLEER. The CDR3 protein is CASSQDSGRESRDTEAFF. The CDR3 coding sequence is TGCGCCAGCAGCCAAGATAGCGGCAGGGAATCTCGGGACACTGAAGCTTTCTTT.

This chain uses TRBV27 with TRBJ2-3; 8 bases match TRBD1. V dropped 5 bases and J dropped 2; count of bases not matched to a gene: 9. This CDR3 region has 16 residues. Germline loops: CDR1 MNHEY, CDR2 SMNVEV (reference sequence). Here the CDR3 DNA reads TGTGCCAGCAGTACCACCAGGACAGGGATCACAGATACGCAGTATTTT. It codes for CASSTTRTGITDTQYF.